The sequence of this T cell receptor beta chain was determined in a study of OX40 agonist ivuxolimab in advanced cancers. The overall study: The dose-escalation cohort was approximately 81% male, with a mean age of about 58 years, ranging roughly 20 to 90. Overall study findings and caveats: Relatively little clonal expansion, among the lowest observed, appeared in partial responders at 0.1-3.0 mg/kg.

The CDR3 loop spans 11 amino acids. V lost 6 bases to trimming and J lost 2 bases, with 7 bases between them. Germline V CDR1 and CDR2: DFQATT, SNEGSKA (reference sequence). Assay used: immunoSEQ multiplex PCR; TCRdb lists only in-frame clones, some missing. The table shows 60,000 to 75,000 clones, with approximately 86% occurring only once. As concerns this clone: Its antigen remains unidentified.

This receptor was identified in an adult with an advanced solid tumor such as melanoma, head and neck, liver or kidney cancer. V is TRBV20-1 and J is TRBJ1-2; perhaps TRBD1 as D (5 bases). The sequencing used CD4+ or CD8+ T cells sorted from blood, collected in a trial of the OX40 agonist ivuxolimab. CDR3 nucleotide sequence: TGCAGTGCCGGGGGGAACTATGGCTACACCTTC. It is translated as CSAGGNYGYTF.